This record concerns one T cell receptor beta chain sequence. The antigen remains unidentified. Peptide-pool stimulation followed by sequencing identified expanded antigen-specific CD4+ clonotypes in the ViraFEST assay. At the end of 10 days of culture, CD4+ T cells were isolated. Vaccinated participants had no history of SARS-CoV-2 infection and tested negative for nucleocapsid antibodies. On day 3 and again on day 7, half the medium was replaced with IL-2 medium. The CDR3 is made up of 16 amino acids. With 1 base removed from V and 5 bases from J, the gap between germline ends came to 14 bases. CDR1 is KGHDR, CDR2 SFDVKD, per germline. Only in-frame clones appear in the TCRdb table, and some are missing; sequencing was by immunoSEQ multiplex PCR. Counted here are some 69,000 clones, 65% to 80% occurring once; the ten biggest clones make up around 3.2%. This entry belongs to a study of vaccination effects on CD4 cells after COVID-19.

The chain joins TRBV24-1 to TRBJ2-1; perhaps D is TRBD1 or TRBD2 (5 bases each). The receptor was isolated from a human donor who received a COVID-19 vaccine. Sequences were derived from CD4+ T cells from PBMCs cultured with HCoV-NL63 spike peptides, sampled before COVID-19 vaccination. For the CDR3, the DNA is TGTGCCACCAGTGATTTCCAGGGAGTGGGTGACAATGAGCAGTTCTTC. Protein product: CATSDFQGVGDNEQFF.